This T cell receptor beta chain emerged from a study of CD8 T cells in ankylosing spondylitis. Many counts were recorded for this clonotype. Its target is unknown. Findings and caveats of the study: Previous work reported some of these motif variants in the synovial fluid and blood of reactive arthritis. Disease-linked clones bore a CD8+ phenotype and were relatively rare in peripheral blood. Characteristic of ankylosing spondylitis blood, it appeared, was a TCR beta motif comprising about eight highly homologous variants.

After removal of 0 bases from V and 0 bases from J, the junction contained 3 bases not matched to a gene. There are 16 residues in the CDR3. Each CDR3 protein is one row after TCRdb ran MiXCR on the 5' RACE reads. This sample has about 220,000 distinct CDR3 sequences; about 10% occur once, and the top ten carry about a fifth. V usage is TRBV12-3 or TRBV12-4 and J usage is TRBJ2-7, with 9 nucleotides matching TRBD1. The receptor was derived from a male donor with ankylosing spondylitis or in good health (not recorded which). The sample taken for sequencing was blood, either unsorted or a sorted T cell fraction (not recorded which). For the CDR3, the DNA is TGTGCCAGCAGTTTAGCGGGGACAGGGTTCTCCTACGAGCAGTACTTC. Its protein product is CASSLAGTGFSYEQYF.